This T cell receptor beta chain is drawn from a study of shared clonotypes between healthy human individuals. On this clone itself: The antigen is not known.

Overall study results and limits: Only blood samples were collected, and tissue repertoires likely differ. Generally, estimated richness proved larger in naive subsets than it did in memory subsets.

The method was immunoSEQ multiplex PCR; TCRdb's version includes in-frame clones alone and lacks a portion of them. The table lists hundreds of thousands of clones, 74% of them singletons, with over 1.5% in the top ten. The study drew its donors from healthy HIV-negative adults without recent acute infections or vaccinations. The germline V gene encodes CDR1 WNHNN and CDR2 SYGVQD (reference sequence). This CDR3 region has 15 residues. V was clipped by 5 bases and J by 0 bases, with 12 bases between them. Source material: memory CD4+ T cells sorted from blood. Documented subset: CD45RA-negative fraction. The source of this sequence is a woman in her twenties or thirties in good health. This chain connects TRBV10-1 to TRBJ2-3; D remains ambiguous. For the CDR3, the DNA is TGCGCCAGCAGTCAGGACGGAAGGAGCACAGATACGCAGTATTTT. Translation: CASSQDGRSTDTQYF.